A single sample gave rise to the 31 T cell receptor beta chains below, sequenced in a study of CD8+CD57+ T cells in acquired aplastic anemia. TCR beta VDJ and CDR3 profiles were obtained from a genomic DNA template. TCRdb re-analysed the reads in MiXCR, keeping a single row per CDR3 protein. The table records 150,000 to 200,000 distinct CDR3 sequences, roughly 64% of them present only once. Specimen: sorted CD4+, CD8+, or CD8+CD57+ T cells (not recorded which) from PBMCs. Receptor source: a human donor with severe aplastic anemia or a healthy control (not recorded which).

J is TRBJ1-2 and V is TRBV24-1; 10 bases align to TRBD1. Germline trimming cut 3 bases from V and 8 bases from J; bases unmatched to any gene: 5. CDR3 size: 14 residues. Germline CDR1 is KGHDR and CDR2 is SFDVKD. The CDR3 DNA is TGTGCCACCAGTGATGGGACAGGGGTATCGGGCTACACCTTC. Translating it yields CATSDGTGVSGYTF.

V gene TRBV19 combines with J gene TRBJ1-3; D might be TRBD1 (5 bases). Trimming shortened V by 4 bases and J by 3 bases, and 7 bases separated the two germline ends. CDR1 LNHDA and CDR2 SQIVND come from the germline V gene (reference sequence). The CDR3 consists of 13 residues. The CDR3 region is CASSRGFGNTIYF. The CDR3 DNA reads as TGTGCCAGTAGTAGGGGCTTTGGAAACACCATATATTTT. Filled out from reference TRBV19 and TRBJ1-3, the complete variable domain reads DGGITQSPKYLFRKEGQNVTLSCEQNLNHDAMYWYRQDPGQGLRLIYYSQIVNDFQKGDIAEGYSVSREKKESFPLTVTSAQKNPTAFYLCASSRGFGNTIYFGEGSWLTVV.

Ten or more counts support this clonotype. V is TRBV5-8 and J is TRBJ2-7; 10 positions agree with TRBD1. V was clipped by 5 bases and J by 3 bases; unmatched bases: 8. The CDR3 is 15 residues long. Germline CDR1 SGHTS, CDR2 YDEGEE. DNA for the CDR3: TGTGCCAGCAGGGACTGGACAGGGGGAGGCTACGAGCAGTACTTC. Translation gives CASRDWTGGGYEQYF.

This clonotype was found once. The junction differs from germline at one of its ends, possibly a read error. V gene TRBV24-1 combines with J gene TRBJ2-1; 9 bases match TRBD2. CDR1 and CDR2 (germline): KGHDR, SFDVKD. The CDR3 loop spans 14 amino acids. Here the CDR3 reads CTTRGGGLAHEQFF. The CDR3 DNA follows: TGTACCACCAGGGGAGGGGGACTAGCTCATGAGCAGTTCTTC.

This clonotype was recorded once. The rearrangement links TRBV19 to TRBJ2-7, with D possibly matching TRBD1 (7 bases). The CDR3 contains 14 residues. Germline CDR1 and CDR2: LNHDA and SQIVND (reference sequence). Trimming stripped 10 bases from V and 3 bases from J, with 19 bases between. The CDR3 DNA reads TGTGCCACCTCGGAGACAGGGCGGGGCTACGAGCAGTACTTC. The encoded protein is CATSETGRGYEQYF.

The gene calls are TRBV6-2 or TRBV6-3 and TRBJ1-6, with 7 bases that match TRBD1. Trimming took 6 bases from V and 9 from J; bases not matched to a gene: 11. Germline values: CDR1 MNHEY, CDR2 SVGEGT. The CDR3 covers 15 residues. CDR3 in amino acids: CASSPDRETGSPLHF. The CDR3 coding sequence is TGTGCCAGCAGCCCCGACAGGGAAACCGGTTCACCCCTCCACTTT.

The chain has TRBV7-9 and TRBJ2-3; 11 bases are a match to TRBD2. This CDR3 has 17 amino acids. J lost 4 bases, V lost 6 bases, and 12 bases had no gene match. The V gene's germline CDR1 is SEHNR and CDR2 FQNEAQ (reference sequence). CDR3 sequence: CASSFGLLAGGADTQYF. The CDR3 region has the DNA TGTGCCAGCAGTTTTGGCCTCCTAGCGGGGGGTGCAGATACGCAGTATTTT.

This clonotype was observed a single time. The chain is built from TRBV6-1 and TRBJ2-7; D not certain. The germline V gene encodes CDR1 MNHNS and CDR2 SASEGT. The length of the CDR3 is 14 residues. V lost 6 bases and J 2 bases, leaving 14 bases between the germline ends. The CDR3 DNA reads as TGTGCCAGCAGCACAGCCTATCCACCCTACGAGCAGTACTTC. It yields the protein CASSTAYPPYEQYF.

The chain couples TRBV19 to TRBJ1-1, with 7 bases identical to TRBD1. V trimming: 6 bases; J trimming: 3 bases; junction bases outside the gene matches: 10. Germline lookup yields CDR1 LNHDA and CDR2 SQIVND (reference sequence). The CDR3 is 15 residues long. The CDR3, as DNA: TGTGCCAGTAGGACCTACAGGGGTAACGACACTGAAGCTTTCTTT. It translates to CASRTYRGNDTEAFF. Filled out from reference TRBV19 and TRBJ1-1, the complete variable domain reads DGGITQSPKYLFRKEGQNVTLSCEQNLNHDAMYWYRQDPGQGLRLIYYSQIVNDFQKGDIAEGYSVSREKKESFPLTVTSAQKNPTAFYLCASRTYRGNDTEAFFGQGTRLTVV.

Worth noting for this clonotype: No conserved phenylalanine or tryptophan is present at the end of the CDR3, so a read error is the likely explanation. The V call is TRBV7-9, the J call TRBJ2-2; the match to TRBD1 covers 7 bases. The CDR3 loop spans 14 amino acids. The V and J ends lost 6 bases and 5 bases, in that order; junction bases with no gene match: 6. Germline loops: CDR1 SEHNR, CDR2 FQNEAQ (reference sequence). The CDR3 here is CASSSRQGTGELFI. The DNA for the CDR3 is TGTGCCAGCAGTTCCAGACAGGGTACCGGGGAGCTGTTTATT.

This clonotype has at least ten counts. The chain links TRBV10-3 to TRBJ1-1; D not certain. The CDR3 sequence is 13 residues long. The ends were cut back, 2 bases at V and 1 base at J, with 5 bases in the middle. Germline CDR1 and CDR2: ENHRY and SYGVKD. The CDR3 bases are TGTGCCATCAGTGAGCCAGGGAACACTGAAGCTTTCTTT. It yields the protein CAISEPGNTEAFF.

This clonotype was found a few times. The V call is TRBV7-8, the J call TRBJ2-5, with 7 bases aligning to TRBD1. This CDR3 has 13 amino acids. Germline CDR1 is SGHVS and CDR2 is FQNEAQ. The V segment lost 6 bases and the J segment 2 bases; nucleotides outside the gene matches: 3. The CDR3 reads CASRDRYQETQYF. Written as DNA, the CDR3 is TGTGCCAGCAGGGACAGGTATCAAGAGACCCAGTACTTC.

This clonotype has just a few counts. The V gene is TRBV14, the J gene TRBJ2-3; the D is unclear. V was cut by 1 base and J by 4 bases, with 0 bases left in between. Per the germline V gene, CDR1 is SGHDN and CDR2 is FVKESK. The CDR3 loop spans 11 amino acids. Written as DNA, the CDR3 is TGTGCCAGCAGCCAAGCAGATACGCAGTATTTT. It yields the protein CASSQADTQYF.

Comment on this clonotype: At one end the junction does not follow the germline gene, possibly because of a read error. This chain joins TRBV25-1 and TRBJ2-2; weak D call: TRBD2 (5 bases). The V gene's germline CDR1 is MGHDK and CDR2 SYGVNS. CDR3 length equals 13 residues. CDR3: CASSAHYTGELLF. CDR3 in DNA: TGTGCCAGCTCCGCTCATTACACCGGGGAGCTGTTATTT.

The chain joins TRBV5-6 to TRBJ1-1; D not resolved. CDR3 length: 14 amino acids. V lost 0 bases to trimming and J lost 2 bases, with 8 bases between them. Germline V gives CDR1 SGHDT, CDR2 YYEEEE. The CDR3 DNA is TGTGCCAGCAGCTTGGCTACAGACAACACTGAAGCTTTCTTT. It specifies CASSLATDNTEAFF.

This clonotype was recorded many times. This chain connects TRBV9 to TRBJ1-1; no reliable D call. The germline V gene has CDR1 SGDLS and CDR2 YYNGEE. The V and J ends lost 0 bases and 3 bases respectively, with 6 bases between them. The CDR3 spans 13 residues. CDR3 residues: CASSVGSDTEAFF. The CDR3 coding sequence is TGTGCCAGCAGCGTAGGTTCCGACACTGAAGCTTTCTTT.

This clonotype has a count of ten or more. The V call is TRBV12-3 or TRBV12-4, the J call TRBJ1-5, with D uncertain. V was pared by 5 bases and J by 6 bases, with 8 bases between. The CDR3 is 12 amino acids. In nucleotides, the CDR3 is TGTGCCAGCAGTCCTCAAGGTCAGCCCCAGCATTTT. Residues: CASSPQGQPQHF.

About this clonotype itself: This sequence may be a read error, since a much larger clone differs from it by one base. V and J are TRBV5-1 and TRBJ2-7; 11 bases are a match to TRBD1. Germline V gives CDR1 SGHRS, CDR2 YFSETQ. This CDR3 has 17 residues. V dropped 4 bases and J dropped 3; count of bases not matched to a gene: 12. DNA of the CDR3: TGCGCCAGCAGCAACGAAAGTCTGGACAGGGGGCTCTACGAGCAGTACTTC. It translates to CASSNESLDRGLYEQYF.

This clonotype was seen a few times. The chain carries TRBV19 and TRBJ1-6; D might be TRBD1 (5 bases). This CDR3 spans 18 amino acids. The germline V gene has CDR1 LNHDA and CDR2 SQIVND (reference sequence). Trimming pared 5 bases from V and 4 bases from J, leaving 21 bases between. The CDR3 DNA follows: TGTGCCAGTAGTGGAACGAAATTGGGACGGGCTTATAATTCACCCCTCCACTTT. This gives the protein CASSGTKLGRAYNSPLHF.

The CDR3 DNA is TGTGCCAGCAGCAGAAATGGGTGGGAGCAGTACTTC. Its protein is CASSRNGWEQYF. The chain links TRBV7-9 to TRBJ2-7; the D is unclear. From germline, CDR1 is SEHNR and CDR2 FQNEAQ (reference sequence). CDR3 length: 12 residues. The germline V and J ends were trimmed by 5 bases and 7 bases, with 12 bases remaining between them.

At least ten counts were recorded for this clonotype. One end of the junction varies from germline; a read error may be responsible. The chain is built from TRBV7-7 and TRBJ2-5; 11 nucleotides align to TRBD2. Germline V CDR1 and CDR2: SSHAT, FNYEAQ (reference sequence). The CDR3 is 16 amino acids. The CDR3 region has the DNA TGTGCTAGCAGCTTAGCGTCTAGCGGGGGGCAAGAGACCCAGTACTTC. As protein: CASSLASSGGQETQYF.

This clonotype was counted between two and nine times. The chain carries TRBV20-1 and TRBJ1-6; D is uncertain. The germline gives CDR1 DFQATT, CDR2 SNEGSKA (reference sequence). This CDR3 spans 16 amino acids. The germline V and J ends were trimmed by 1 base and 0 bases, with 10 bases remaining between them. CDR3 sequence reads: CSARVRSSSYNSPLHF. CDR3 coding DNA: TGCAGTGCTAGAGTACGGTCAAGCTCCTATAATTCACCCCTCCACTTT.

This clonotype was recorded many times. The chain has TRBV6-5 and TRBJ1-2; D remains ambiguous. V lost 7 bases and J 4 bases, leaving 16 bases between the germline ends. This CDR3 has 14 amino acids. Germline values: CDR1 MNHEY, CDR2 SVGAGI. This CDR3 is CASKPNAGPYGYTF. For the CDR3, the DNA is TGTGCCAGCAAGCCAAACGCAGGCCCCTATGGCTACACCTTC.

V and J are TRBV20-1 and TRBJ1-6; TRBD1 might be the D (5 bases). CDR1 is DFQATT and CDR2 is SNEGSKA in the germline V gene (reference sequence). Trimming shortened V by 4 bases and J by 9 bases, and 13 bases separated the two germline ends. This CDR3 comprises 13 residues. The CDR3 DNA follows: TGCAGTGCTATAAATCAGGGTGGTTCACCCCTCCACTTT. Protein: CSAINQGGSPLHF.

The chain recombines TRBV29-1 with TRBJ2-7; TRBD1 matches 8 bases. The CDR3 has 13 amino acids. V was pared by 7 bases and J by 3 bases, with 8 bases of the junction left unmatched. Germline values: CDR1 SQVTM, CDR2 ANQGSEA. CDR3 bases: TGCAGCGCCCAGCGGACAGGGTTCTACGAGCAGTACTTC. Its protein is CSAQRTGFYEQYF.

This clonotype was recorded once. This chain joins TRBV29-1 and TRBJ2-3; TRBD2 agrees at 10 bases. With 4 bases clipped from V and 2 bases from J, the junction kept 12 bases outside the gene matches. The CDR3 sequence is 17 residues long. The germline V gene has CDR1 SQVTM and CDR2 ANQGSEA. DNA for the CDR3: TGCAGCGTTGTTCCGGGAGCGGGGGGGAGTTCCACAGATACGCAGTATTTT. It codes for CSVVPGAGGSSTDTQYF.

This chain uses TRBV29-1 with TRBJ2-2; D remains unclear. The DNA matches TRBJ1-1 better at its end, which makes the J call doubtful. The CDR3 sequence is 11 residues long. Looked up from germline, CDR1 is SQVTM and CDR2 is ANQGSEA. The CDR3 nucleotides are TGCAGCGTTGAGACGAACACTGAAGCTTTCTTT. It encodes CSVETNTEAFF.

This sequence joins TRBV7-9 and TRBJ1-5; D not resolved. CDR3 length: 12 amino acids. The germline V gene encodes CDR1 SEHNR and CDR2 FQNEAQ (reference sequence). Trimming pared 0 bases from V and 14 bases from J, leaving 11 bases between. The CDR3 protein is CASSLASDYEHF. The CDR3 DNA follows: TGTGCCAGCAGCTTAGCGTCCGACTACGAGCATTTT.

This clonotype was detected ten times or more. J is TRBJ2-7 and V is TRBV6-1, with 8 bases aligning to TRBD1. Germline CDR1 reads MNHNS; CDR2 reads SASEGT. J gave up 4 bases and V 3 bases, and 5 bases lay outside the gene matches. The CDR3 is 14 amino acids. The CDR3 nucleotides are TGTGCCAGCAGTGACCACTGGACAGGGTACGAGCAGTACTTC. This codes for CASSDHWTGYEQYF.

This clonotype was detected many times. This CDR3 fails to terminate in the conserved phenylalanine or tryptophan, so it likely reflects a read error. No DNA is shown, since the ends of the CDR3 on it are uncertain; the CDR3 is the one TCRdb lists. The chain is built from TRBV5-8 and TRBJ2-3; the table's D call, TRBD1, has no DNA check behind it. Ends included, the CDR3 has 12 residues. Germline assignment: CDR1 SGHTS and CDR2 YDEGEE. CDR3 sequence: CASSPDRVIRNS.

The chain recombines TRBV12-3 or TRBV12-4 with TRBJ2-2; no firm D call. Between the trimmed V and J ends, which lost 8 bases and 2 bases, there was a span of 6 bases. The CDR3 consists of 12 residues. CDR3 amino acids: CASGANTGELFF. CDR3 sequence (DNA): TGTGCCAGCGGAGCTAACACCGGGGAGCTGTTTTTT.